The 8 T cell receptor beta chains below all came from one sample that was sequenced in a study of blood T cells in healthy people across ages. A sample-barcoded 5' primer and a J-beta primer mix were used in a second PCR of about 7 to 12 cycles. TCRdb passed the 5' RACE reads through MiXCR, listing each CDR3 protein once. Of 540,000 or so distinct CDR3 sequences in the sample, 25% to 30% were seen once. The source material was blood. The receptor set was obtained from a woman aged 70-85 years in good health.

This clonotype turned up a few times. The genes are TRBV7-2 and TRBJ1-2; D is undetermined. CDR1 is SGHTA and CDR2 is FQGNSA in the germline V gene. The CDR3 has 13 residues. The V end lost 2 bases, the J end lost 5 bases, and 9 bases lay between the germline ends. The CDR3 sequence is CASSLSITYGYTF. Here the CDR3 DNA reads TGTGCCAGCAGCTTAAGTATCACTTATGGCTACACCTTC.

The chain combines TRBV29-1 with TRBJ2-1, with 15 nucleotides matching TRBD2. After removal of 4 bases from V and 9 bases from J, the junction contained 4 bases not matched to a gene. Germline assignment: CDR1 SQVTM and CDR2 ANQGSEA. This CDR3 contains 14 residues. The CDR3 loop reads CSVARTSGGAEQFF. CDR3 nucleotide sequence: TGCAGCGTTGCCAGGACTAGCGGGGGGGCTGAGCAGTTCTTC.

The V and J genes are TRBV4-2 and TRBJ2-1; unclear D gene. The CDR3 is made up of 13 amino acids. V lost 0 bases and J lost 7, with 7 bases in between. The V gene's germline CDR1 is LGHNA and CDR2 YNFKEQ. CDR3 bases: TGTGCCAGCAGCCAAGAGCGACGGAATGAGCAGTTCTTC. It is translated as CASSQERRNEQFF.

V is TRBV9 and J is TRBJ1-4; possibly TRBD1 for D (5 bases). The V and J ends lost 4 bases and 6 bases respectively, with 13 bases between them. The germline CDR1 and CDR2 sequences are SGDLS and YYNGEE. The length of the CDR3 is 14 residues. CDR3 DNA: TGTGCCAGCAGCACCGGCGGGGGGTATGAAAAACTGTTTTTT. Encoded protein: CASSTGGGYEKLFF.

This clonotype was counted at least ten times. The chain combines TRBV24-1 with TRBJ2-5; D might be TRBD2 (6 bases). Trimming removed 2 bases at V and 2 bases at J, with 8 bases between. The CDR3 has 14 residues. Germline V gene sequence: CDR1 KGHDR, CDR2 SFDVKD. As DNA, the CDR3 is TGTGCCACCAGTGATTGGAGGGAACAAGAGACCCAGTACTTC. The encoded protein is CATSDWREQETQYF.

This clonotype was picked up a small number of times. The chain has TRBV27 and TRBJ2-7, with TRBD2 as a possible D gene (6 bases). CDR3 size: 14 residues. Trimming took off 1 base at V and 1 base at J, with 8 bases between the two ends. Germline CDR1 reads MNHEY; CDR2 reads SMNVEV (reference sequence). The CDR3 DNA follows: TGTGCCAGCAGTTTATATGGGACTTCCTACGAGCAGTACTTC. Residues: CASSLYGTSYEQYF.

The rearrangement joins TRBV7-2 to TRBJ2-5; 9 bases line up with TRBD2. After removal of 1 base from V and 2 bases from J, the junction contained 14 bases not matched to a gene. The germline V gene encodes CDR1 SGHTA and CDR2 FQGNSA. This CDR3 has 19 amino acids. Here the CDR3 reads CASSLEGVWGSGGQETQYF. In nucleotides, the CDR3 is TGTGCCAGCAGCTTAGAGGGGGTGTGGGGTAGCGGGGGACAAGAGACCCAGTACTTC.

There are a few counts of this clonotype. V and J are TRBV4-3 and TRBJ1-2; 7 bases are shared with TRBD1. This CDR3 has 15 residues. CDR1 and CDR2 (germline): LGHNA, YSLEER. V shed 0 bases and J 2 bases; nucleotides not matched to a gene: 3. CDR3 loop: CASSQDSQGNYGYTF. CDR3 bases: TGCGCCAGCAGCCAAGATTCACAGGGGAACTATGGCTACACCTTC.